This TCR beta chain stems from a study of tumor-infiltrating lymphocytes in primary liver carcinoma. Study details: Sample counts of productive TCRbeta reads spanned roughly 3.65 to 7.13 million; these counts were similar across tissue types.

Blood RNA was derived from unsorted whole blood, and germline DNA was extracted too. This clonotype was picked up many times. A primer in the constant region served to generate TCR beta cDNA from roughly 450 ng of total RNA. The TCR beta library was amplified through three nested multiplex PCR rounds in a modified ARM-PCR procedure. In the first two PCR rounds, TRBV1-TRBV30 forward primers were paired with a C-beta reverse primer, and each round lasted roughly 9 cycles. TCRdb analysed the multiplex PCR reads with MiXCR anew, one entry per CDR3 protein. The sample yields approximately 320,000 distinct CDR3 sequences, more than 55% seen once. V was clipped by 0 bases and J by 5 bases; unmatched bases: 13. Germline assignment: CDR1 LGHNA and CDR2 YNFKEQ. The CDR3 is made up of 18 amino acids.

The V and J genes are TRBV4-2 and TRBJ2-5, with TRBD2 matching 9 bases. This receptor was identified in a woman aged 25 to 45 with primary liver carcinoma and hepatitis B virus infection. Sample: peripheral blood. The CDR3 protein is CASSQDKNFGTSRETQYF. CDR3 DNA sequence: TGTGCCAGCAGCCAAGATAAGAACTTCGGGACTAGCCGGGAGACCCAGTACTTC.